These 16 T cell receptor beta chains came from one sample sequenced in a study of blood T cells in healthy people across ages. Primed by a sample-barcoded 5' primer and a J-beta primer mix, a second PCR proceeded for about 7 to 11 cycles. From the 5' RACE reads, TCRdb called clonotypes with MiXCR, one entry per CDR3 protein. Counted here are 800,000 or so distinct CDR3 sequences, 20% to 30% occurring once; the ten biggest clones make up more than 3%. These records were also assigned to another study, of T cells of mothers and their children.

The specimen was blood. The origin of the receptors is a boy under 18 in good health.

This clonotype was counted many times. The chain carries TRBV7-2 and TRBJ2-7; D perhaps matches TRBD2 (5 bases). The V and J ends lost 8 bases and 0 bases respectively, with 8 bases between them. CDR1 is SGHTA, CDR2 FQGNSA, per germline. The CDR3 runs 12 residues. The CDR3 bases are TGTGCCAGCCGAAGCGGCTCCTACGAGCAGTACTTC. Its translation is CASRSGSYEQYF.

This clonotype turned up a few times. The V call is TRBV5-1, the J call TRBJ2-7; 8 nucleotides line up with TRBD1. The germline CDR1 and CDR2 sequences are SGHRS and YFSETQ. CDR3 length: 16 residues. The junction had 13 bases not matched to a gene; V was cut back by 4 bases and J by 4 bases. CDR3 in DNA: TGCGCCAGCAGCGCTCTCGGACAGGGCAACAAATACGAGCAGTACTTC. Amino acid sequence: CASSALGQGNKYEQYF.

This clonotype has a handful of counts. The chain couples TRBV7-9 to TRBJ2-7; 8 bases are shared with TRBD1. With 3 bases clipped from V and 2 bases from J, the junction kept 12 bases outside the gene matches. Per germline, CDR1 SEHNR and CDR2 FQNEAQ (reference sequence). The CDR3 covers 17 residues. The CDR3 DNA reads TGTGCCAGCAGCTTTCAGGGGGCGGTGGTCGTCCCCTACGAGCAGTACTTC. It codes for CASSFQGAVVVPYEQYF.

This clonotype was counted between two and nine times. This rearrangement joins TRBV4-3 to TRBJ2-3; the D gene is possibly TRBD1 (6 bases). The CDR3 consists of 13 residues. The V and J ends lost 2 bases and 11 bases respectively, with 14 bases between them. Germline V gene lookup returns CDR1 LGHNA and CDR2 YSLEER. This CDR3 is CASSQSTGKWQYF. The CDR3 DNA reads TGCGCCAGCAGCCAATCTACAGGGAAATGGCAGTATTTT.

The V gene is TRBV4-1, the J gene TRBJ2-1; possible D gene TRBD2, 6 bases. V was trimmed by 3 bases and J by 0 bases, leaving 9 bases between them. CDR1 MGHRA and CDR2 YSYEKL come from the germline V gene. This CDR3 has 15 amino acids. CDR3 nucleotide sequence: TGCGCCAGCAGCCAGGGACTTCCCTCCTACAATGAGCAGTTCTTC. It is translated as CASSQGLPSYNEQFF.

There are a few counts of this clonotype. V usage is TRBV7-9 and J usage is TRBJ1-3; D is ambiguous. The CDR3 sequence is 19 residues long. The V end was cut by 5 bases, the J end by 15 bases, with 38 bases between. Germline CDR1 and CDR2: SEHNR and FQNEAQ (reference sequence). CDR3 in amino acids: CASSGTLDRRPLRTLSQYF. CDR3 in DNA: TGTGCCAGCAGCGGAACACTCGACCGACGCCCGCTCCGGACTCTAAGTCAATATTTT.

This clonotype was seen more than once but under ten times. V usage is TRBV28 and J usage is TRBJ2-1; TRBD1 is a possible D gene (6 bases). The J call is doubtful: the DNA matches TRBJ2-7 better. The CDR3 spans 15 residues. CDR1 is MDHEN, CDR2 SYDVKM, per germline. The CDR3 DNA reads as TGTGCCAGCAGTTTGGGTCGTTTGACAGGCTACGAGCAGTACTTC. Its translation: CASSLGRLTGYEQYF.

The chain recombines TRBV18 with TRBJ1-1, with D possibly TRBD1 on 6 matching bases. The germline V and J ends were trimmed by 3 bases and 5 bases, with 25 bases remaining between them. CDR1 and CDR2 from the germline V gene are KGHSH and LQKENI. The CDR3 sequence is 18 residues long. This chain's CDR3 is CASSPTGVGGQGWTEAFF. CDR3 nucleotide sequence: TGTGCCAGCTCACCCACCGGGGTTGGAGGTCAGGGGTGGACTGAAGCTTTCTTT. Filled out from reference TRBV18 and TRBJ1-1, the complete variable domain reads NAGVMQNPRHLVRRRGQEARLRCSPMKGHSHVYWYRQLPEEGLKFMVYLQKENIIDESGMPKERFSAEFPKEGPSILRIQQVVRGDSAAYFCASSPTGVGGQGWTEAFFGQGTRLTVV.

The V gene is TRBV20-1, the J gene TRBJ2-1; 9 nucleotides align to TRBD2. The CDR3 loop spans 15 amino acids. After removal of 6 bases from V and 8 bases from J, the junction contained 14 bases not matched to a gene. The germline gives CDR1 DFQATT, CDR2 SNEGSKA (reference sequence). As DNA, the CDR3 is TGCAGTGCAGGGCTTAGCGGGGGCCTCTTTGATGAGCAGTTCTTC. Its protein is CSAGLSGGLFDEQFF.

This clonotype was recorded a few times. V is TRBV28 and J is TRBJ1-1, with D possibly matching TRBD1 (5 bases). The germline gives CDR1 MDHEN, CDR2 SYDVKM. V lost 1 base and J lost 4, with 10 bases in between. The CDR3 runs to 14 residues. The CDR3 DNA reads TGTGCCAGCAGTTTATTCAGGGTAGGCACTGAAGCTTTCTTT. Its protein product is CASSLFRVGTEAFF.

V gene TRBV20-1 combines with J gene TRBJ2-7, with 10 bases aligning to TRBD1. After removal of 3 bases from V and 5 bases from J, the junction contained 4 bases not matched to a gene. The CDR3 is 13 residues long. Per the germline V gene, CDR1 is DFQATT and CDR2 is SNEGSKA (reference sequence). The CDR3 is CSASGQGVDEQYF. CDR3 DNA: TGCAGTGCTAGTGGACAGGGGGTTGACGAGCAGTACTTC.

The chain uses TRBV20-1 and TRBJ2-5, with TRBD2 matching 8 bases. The DNA end is a closer match to TRBJ2-7, so the J assignment may be wrong. Germline CDR1 and CDR2: DFQATT and SNEGSKA (reference sequence). This CDR3 has 12 amino acids. CDR3 DNA: TGCAGTGCTGTAACTAGCGGCTACGAGCAGTACTTC. The encoded protein is CSAVTSGYEQYF.

V is TRBV4-1 and J is TRBJ2-2; 7 bases map to TRBD2. Germline V gene sequence: CDR1 MGHRA, CDR2 YSYEKL. The CDR3 length is 16 residues. After removal of 0 bases from V and 7 bases from J, the junction contained 8 bases not matched to a gene. The CDR3 here is CASSQEEGLIDGELFF. The CDR3 DNA is TGCGCCAGCAGCCAAGAGGAGGGACTAATTGACGGGGAGCTGTTTTTT.

This clonotype was recorded a few times. The rearrangement uses TRBV28 and TRBJ1-3; D gene ambiguous. The V and J ends lost 4 bases and 3 bases respectively, with 13 bases between them. CDR1 MDHEN and CDR2 SYDVKM come from the germline V gene. CDR3 length: 15 residues. The CDR3 protein is CASSWGSSNGNTIYF. The CDR3 DNA sequence: TGTGCCAGCAGTTGGGGTTCTTCTAATGGAAACACCATATATTTT.

The chain carries TRBV11-2 and TRBJ2-7; D remains ambiguous. This CDR3 has 13 amino acids. Trimming shortened V by 3 bases and J by 3 bases, and 9 bases separated the two germline ends. Germline V gene data show CDR1 as SGHAT and CDR2 as FQNNGV. CDR3 nucleotide sequence: TGTGCCAGCAGCTTTAGGAGCCTCTACGAGCAGTACTTC. This encodes CASSFRSLYEQYF.

This chain joins TRBV18 and TRBJ1-4; 9 bases map to TRBD1. Germline V gene data show CDR1 as KGHSH and CDR2 as LQKENI. With 6 bases clipped from V and 2 bases from J, the junction kept 7 bases outside the gene matches. The CDR3 extends over 16 amino acids. CDR3 protein: CASSMDRGRTNEKLFF. The CDR3, as DNA: TGTGCCAGCTCCATGGACAGGGGCAGGACTAATGAAAAACTGTTTTTT.